This TCR beta chain appears in the sequencing data of a study of T cells after yellow fever vaccination. This clonotype was picked up a small number of times. What it binds is not known. Overall study findings and caveats: Abundant clonotypes (contaminants from the bulk population) could be present in FACS-sorted repertoires. CD4 and CD8 compartments shared a small share of clonotypes. Reappearance after the booster was observed for most primary-vaccination clones (about 95% CD4, more than 70% CD8).

5'RACE template switching added a universal primer site and UMIs to TCR cDNA. TCRdb re-analysed the 5' RACE reads in MiXCR, keeping a single row per CDR3 protein. The sample lists about 350,000 distinct CDR3 sequences, roughly 4.3% occurring once. This material consisted of PBMCs, taken 5 days after the yellow fever booster vaccination. This receptor was obtained from a man between 18 and 35 years old who received the YFV17D yellow fever vaccine.

The CDR3 is CASSSTVVYEQYF. DNA for the CDR3: TGCGCCAGCAGCTCAACAGTGGTCTACGAGCAGTACTTC. The chain recombines TRBV5-1 with TRBJ2-7, with unresolved D. CDR1 and CDR2 (germline): SGHRS, YFSETQ. The length of the CDR3 is 13 residues. Trimming pared 3 bases from V and 3 bases from J, leaving 10 bases between.